At least ten counts were recorded for the clone carrying this T cell receptor (beta chain). The antigen remains unidentified. Researchers attached unique molecular identifiers to individual cDNA molecules. One entry per CDR3 protein results from TCRdb running MiXCR on the 5' RACE reads. The repertoire includes 30,000 to 35,000 distinct CDR3 sequences, approximately 4.6% of them detected once, and about 12% sits in the top ten. This specimen belongs to a study of early T cells in non-severe SARS-CoV-2 infection. Overall study context: Sequencing of bulk RNA from unsorted whole blood was done, without chain pairing.

Germline values: CDR1 ENHRY, CDR2 SYGVKD. This CDR3 region has 13 residues. Trimming cost V 6 bases and J 2 bases, with 10 bases left between them. Study-wide results and limits: Using VDJdb, the matching emphasized anti-spike CD8 responses while missing private and CD4 specificities.

V is TRBV10-3 and J is TRBJ2-5; D perhaps matches TRBD2 (5 bases). The receptor comes from an adult who was a healthcare worker with PCR-confirmed SARS-CoV-2 infection or an uninfected control (not recorded which). Material: whole blood. CDR3 region: CAISAGGQETQYF. For the CDR3, the DNA is TGTGCCATCAGCGCGGGCGGGCAAGAGACCCAGTACTTC.